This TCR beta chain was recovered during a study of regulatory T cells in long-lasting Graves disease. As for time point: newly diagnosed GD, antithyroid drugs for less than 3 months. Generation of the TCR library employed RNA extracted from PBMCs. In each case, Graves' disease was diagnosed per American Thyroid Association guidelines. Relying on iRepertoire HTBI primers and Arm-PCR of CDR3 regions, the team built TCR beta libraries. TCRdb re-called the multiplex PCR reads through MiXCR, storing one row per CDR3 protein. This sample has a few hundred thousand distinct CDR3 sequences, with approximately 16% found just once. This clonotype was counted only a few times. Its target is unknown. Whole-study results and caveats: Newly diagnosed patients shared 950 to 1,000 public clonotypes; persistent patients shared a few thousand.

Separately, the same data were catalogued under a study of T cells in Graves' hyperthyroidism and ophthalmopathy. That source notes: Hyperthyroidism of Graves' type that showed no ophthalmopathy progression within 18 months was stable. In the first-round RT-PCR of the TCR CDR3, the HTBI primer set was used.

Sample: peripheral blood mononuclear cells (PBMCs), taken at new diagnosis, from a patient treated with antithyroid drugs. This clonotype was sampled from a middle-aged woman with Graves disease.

CDR3 loop: CASSEAGAGTGELFF. CDR3 DNA sequence: TGCGCCAGCAGCGAGGCGGGAGCCGGCACCGGGGAGCTGTTTTTT. The rearrangement joins TRBV5-1 to TRBJ2-2; 7 positions agree with TRBD2. CDR1 SGHRS and CDR2 YFSETQ come from the germline V gene. This CDR3 is built from 15 residues. The V and J ends lost 4 bases and 4 bases, in that order; junction bases with no gene match: 7.